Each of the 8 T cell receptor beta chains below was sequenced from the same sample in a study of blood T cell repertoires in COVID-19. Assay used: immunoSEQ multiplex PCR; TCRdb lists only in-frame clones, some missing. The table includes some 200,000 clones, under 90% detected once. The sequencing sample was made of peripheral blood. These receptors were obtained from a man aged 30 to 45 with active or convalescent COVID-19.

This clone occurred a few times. The CDR3 coding sequence is TGTGCCTGGATGAGGCCGCTCAATGAGCAGTTCTTC. This translates into CAWMRPLNEQFF. The V gene is TRBV30, the J gene TRBJ2-1; D ambiguous. Germline V gene data show CDR1 as GTSNPN and CDR2 as SVGIG (reference sequence). The CDR3 loop spans 12 amino acids. V dropped 4 bases and J dropped 6 bases, with 10 bases sitting between them.

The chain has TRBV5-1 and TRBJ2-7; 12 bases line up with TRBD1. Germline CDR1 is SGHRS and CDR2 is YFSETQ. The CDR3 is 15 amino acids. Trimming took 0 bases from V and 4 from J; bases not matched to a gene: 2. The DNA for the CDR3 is TGCGCCAGCAGCTTGGGGGGACAGGGGGCTTACGAGCAGTACTTC. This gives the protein CASSLGGQGAYEQYF.

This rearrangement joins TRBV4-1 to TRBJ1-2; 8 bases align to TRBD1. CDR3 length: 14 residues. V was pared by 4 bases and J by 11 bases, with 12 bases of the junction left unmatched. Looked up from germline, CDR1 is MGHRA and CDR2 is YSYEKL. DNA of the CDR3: TGCGCCAGCAGCCCGACAGGGGTCCCGGGATTGTACACCTTC. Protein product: CASSPTGVPGLYTF.

CDR3 sequence: CASSYDSNSPLHF. CDR3 in DNA: TGTGCCAGCAGCTACGACAGTAATTCACCCCTCCACTTT. The V gene is TRBV2, the J gene TRBJ1-6; a possible D gene is TRBD1 (5 bases). V was cut by 6 bases and J by 6 bases, with 9 bases left in between. The CDR3 totals 13 residues. Per the germline V gene, CDR1 is SNHLY and CDR2 is FYNNEI.

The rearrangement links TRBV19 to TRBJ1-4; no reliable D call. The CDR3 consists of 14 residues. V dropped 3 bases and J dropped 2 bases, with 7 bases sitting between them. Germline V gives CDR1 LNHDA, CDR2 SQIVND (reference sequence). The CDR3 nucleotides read TGTGCCAGTAGTATGCAGAGGACTAATGAAAAACTGTTTTTT. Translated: CASSMQRTNEKLFF.

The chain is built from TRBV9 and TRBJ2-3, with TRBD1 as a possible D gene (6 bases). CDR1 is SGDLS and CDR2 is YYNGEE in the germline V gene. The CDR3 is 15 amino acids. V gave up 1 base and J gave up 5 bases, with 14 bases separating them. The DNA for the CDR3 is TGTGCCAGCAGCGTACAAGCAGGGGTGGGAGATACGCAGTATTTT. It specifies CASSVQAGVGDTQYF.

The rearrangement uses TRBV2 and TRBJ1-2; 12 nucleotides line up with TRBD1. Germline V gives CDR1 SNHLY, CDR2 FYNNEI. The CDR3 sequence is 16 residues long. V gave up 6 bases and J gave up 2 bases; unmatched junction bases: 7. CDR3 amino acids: CASRPGQGAGNYGYTF. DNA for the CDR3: TGTGCCAGCAGGCCGGGACAGGGGGCCGGAAACTATGGCTACACCTTC.

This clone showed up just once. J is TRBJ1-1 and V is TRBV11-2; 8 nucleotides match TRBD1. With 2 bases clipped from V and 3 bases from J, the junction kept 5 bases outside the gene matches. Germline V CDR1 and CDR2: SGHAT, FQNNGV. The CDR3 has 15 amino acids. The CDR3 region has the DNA TGTGCCAGCAGCTTATTGACAGGGGAGGACACTGAAGCTTTCTTT. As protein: CASSLLTGEDTEAFF.